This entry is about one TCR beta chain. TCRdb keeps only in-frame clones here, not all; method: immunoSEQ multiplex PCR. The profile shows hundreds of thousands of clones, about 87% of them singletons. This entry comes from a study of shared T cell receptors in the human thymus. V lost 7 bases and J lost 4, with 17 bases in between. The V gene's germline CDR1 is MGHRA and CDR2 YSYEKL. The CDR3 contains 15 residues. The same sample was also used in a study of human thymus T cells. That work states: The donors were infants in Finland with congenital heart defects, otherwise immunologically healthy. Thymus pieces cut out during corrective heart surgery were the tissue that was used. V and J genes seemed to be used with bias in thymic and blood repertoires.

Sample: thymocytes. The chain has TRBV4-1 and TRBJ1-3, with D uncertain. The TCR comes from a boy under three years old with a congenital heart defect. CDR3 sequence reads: CASTPRRANGNTIYF. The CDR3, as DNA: TGCGCCAGCACCCCACGGAGGGCCAACGGAAACACCATATATTTT.